The present T cell receptor beta chain was sequenced within a study of vaccination effects on CD4 cells after COVID-19. At the level of the study: Post-vaccine sampling occurred a median 72 days after the second dose.

TCRdb's copy holds only in-frame clones and misses some; the assay was immunoSEQ multiplex PCR. The sample has 20,000 to 25,000 clones; about four fifths are singletons. Expansion of antigen-specific CD4+ T cells with viral peptide pools was carried out by the ViraFEST assay before sequencing. When around 9 days of culture had elapsed, CD4+ T cells were isolated. Two doses of BNT162b2 or mRNA-1273 vaccine were administered to participants. V dropped 0 bases and J dropped 10 bases, with 19 bases sitting between them. The CDR3 runs to 17 residues. Germline loops: CDR1 LNHDA, CDR2 SQIVND (reference sequence). With respect to this clone: The antigen remains unidentified.

The chain couples TRBV19 to TRBJ1-6, with D possibly TRBD1 on 6 matching bases. The source is a human donor who received a COVID-19 vaccine. Some clones in this sample may be carry-over from other donors' samples. The source was CD4+ T cells from PBMCs cultured with SARS-CoV-2 spike peptides, collected after COVID-19 vaccination. The CDR3 sequence: CASSIDRSGQRASPLHF. DNA of the CDR3: TGTGCCAGTAGTATAGATCGTTCGGGACAAAGAGCCTCACCCCTCCACTTT.